This T cell receptor beta chain emerged from a study of T cells in narcolepsy. Libraries were prepared by immunoSEQ multiplex PCR; TCRdb keeps only in-frame clonotypes and omits some of them. The repertoire has about 32,000 clones, around 86% of them found once; the top ten carry about 0.64%. Germline loops: CDR1 SGHRS, CDR2 YFSETQ. The CDR3 is 15 amino acids. V lost 2 bases and J lost 4, with 10 bases in between. Sample: memory (CD45RA-) CD4+ T cells from blood. The clonotype originates from a human donor in good health. J is TRBJ1-6 and V is TRBV5-1; D may be TRBD1 (5 bases). The CDR3: CASSFDGAYNSPLHF. CDR3 DNA: TGCGCCAGCAGCTTCGATGGGGCGTATAATTCACCCCTCCACTTT.